Following are 17 T cell receptor beta chains from one sample sequenced in a study of blood T cell repertoires in COVID-19 (dated by TCRdb to the early 2020s). Libraries were built with the immunoSEQ multiplex PCR assay. The immuneACCESS repertoire file appears here via TCRdb, limited to in-frame rearrangements. These files lack a portion of the clones; in checked studies, under half of the deficit traces to unresolved V genes, and the cause of the others is not known. The sample table records roughly 350,000 clones; more than 85% of these occur just once. The top ten clonotypes cover about 18% of the sample. Specimen: PBMCs or T cells enriched from blood (not recorded which). The receptors shown here come from a woman in her twenties or thirties who had recovered from COVID-19.

This chain links TRBV2 with TRBJ2-7; 8 nucleotides align to TRBD2. Trimming cost V 7 bases and J 3 bases; bases outside gene matches: 5. The V gene's germline CDR1 is SNHLY and CDR2 FYNNEI. CDR3 size: 13 residues. CDR3 residues: CASKGLANYEQYF. DNA of the CDR3: TGTGCCAGCAAAGGACTAGCCAACTACGAGCAGTACTTC.

This chain links TRBV7-3 with TRBJ1-1; tentative D call: TRBD1 (6 bases). V lost 3 bases to trimming and J lost 4 bases, with 9 bases between them. Per the germline V gene, CDR1 is SGHTA and CDR2 is FQGTGA. This CDR3 region has 13 residues. Written as DNA, the CDR3 is TGTGCCAGCAGCTTTACAGGGACCACTGAAGCTTTCTTT. Protein: CASSFTGTTEAFF.

The sample holds one count of this clone. The chain uses TRBV9 and TRBJ1-1; a weak D match, TRBD1 (6 bases). V lost 1 base and J lost 3, with 16 bases in between. The CDR3 runs 16 residues. Germline V gene sequence: CDR1 SGDLS, CDR2 YYNGEE. The CDR3 protein is CASSVSPGKGDTEAFF. The CDR3 DNA reads as TGTGCCAGCAGCGTATCCCCAGGGAAGGGGGACACTGAAGCTTTCTTT.

Only a few counts were recorded for this clone. The chain joins TRBV27 to TRBJ2-7; 9 bases agree with TRBD1. The CDR3 extends over 15 amino acids. The V segment lost 8 bases and the J segment 2 bases; nucleotides outside the gene matches: 10. The germline V gene encodes CDR1 MNHEY and CDR2 SMNVEV (reference sequence). The CDR3 nucleotides are TGTGCCAGCTACCCAGGGACAGGGAGGCCCTACGAGCAGTACTTC. It specifies CASYPGTGRPYEQYF.

This clone has only a few counts. The J gene is TRBJ2-7, the V gene TRBV4-1; tentative D call: TRBD1 (5 bases). CDR1 and CDR2 (germline): MGHRA, YSYEKL. V was shortened by 1 base and J by 2 bases, with 15 bases between the two germline ends. This CDR3 comprises 16 residues. In nucleotides, the CDR3 is TGCGCCAGCAGCCAAGGGGGCGGCAGTGGGGCCTACGAGCAGTACTTC. Translating it yields CASSQGGGSGAYEQYF.

The CDR3 DNA reads TGTGCCAGCAGTTACCCGGACAGTTTGAAGGAAAAACTGTTTTTT. Amino acids: CASSYPDSLKEKLFF. V usage is TRBV28 and J usage is TRBJ1-4, with a weak D call TRBD1 (6 bases). The CDR3 covers 15 residues. The V end was cut by 4 bases, the J end by 8 bases, with 17 bases between. Germline V gene sequence: CDR1 MDHEN, CDR2 SYDVKM.

The V and J genes are TRBV15 and TRBJ2-1; 7 bases fit TRBD2. With 0 bases clipped from V and 10 bases from J, the junction kept 9 bases outside the gene matches. The CDR3 contains 15 residues. CDR1 LNHNV and CDR2 YYDKDF come from the germline V gene (reference sequence). CDR3 protein: CATSRDPGGSEEQFF. The CDR3 DNA reads TGTGCCACCAGCAGAGATCCGGGCGGGAGCGAGGAGCAGTTCTTC.

The chain carries TRBV18 and TRBJ2-7; D gene uncertain. The CDR3 runs to 12 residues. Germline CDR1 reads KGHSH; CDR2 reads LQKENI. V shed 6 bases and J shed 0 bases, with 6 bases lying between them. The CDR3 here is CASSSSSYEQYF. CDR3 DNA: TGTGCCAGCTCCTCTTCCTCCTACGAGCAGTACTTC.

The sample holds a few counts of this clone. The chain couples TRBV29-1 to TRBJ2-7, with 9 bases identical to TRBD1. Germline V lookup: CDR1 SQVTM, CDR2 ANQGSEA. The V and J ends lost 3 bases and 3 bases, in that order; junction bases with no gene match: 0. The CDR3 spans 12 residues. The CDR3 protein is CSVETGGYEQYF. CDR3 sequence (DNA): TGCAGCGTTGAGACAGGGGGCTACGAGCAGTACTTC.

The CDR3 loop is CARRQGGSGYTF. The CDR3 DNA sequence: TGTGCCAGGAGACAGGGTGGTTCTGGCTACACCTTC. This rearrangement joins TRBV2 to TRBJ1-2; 7 bases line up with TRBD1. The germline V gene has CDR1 SNHLY and CDR2 FYNNEI. Trimming cost V 9 bases and J 7 bases; bases outside gene matches: 8. The CDR3 runs to 12 residues.

The chain carries TRBV9 and TRBJ1-2; D is possibly TRBD1 (5 bases). The ends were cut back, 4 bases at V and 7 bases at J, with 14 bases in the middle. The CDR3 extends over 13 amino acids. Germline lookup yields CDR1 SGDLS and CDR2 YYNGEE. The CDR3 DNA follows: TGTGCCAGCAGCCCATCGACAGTCAGTGGCTACACCTTC. Its protein is CASSPSTVSGYTF.

The chain combines TRBV2 with TRBJ2-1; D might be TRBD2 (6 bases). Trimming pared 3 bases from V and 15 bases from J, leaving 24 bases between. In germline, CDR1 is SNHLY, CDR2 FYNNEI. The CDR3 totals 15 residues. The CDR3 nucleotides read TGTGCCAGCAGTGAGGGGTGGGACTTTACCTACAAGCGGTTCTTC. This translates into CASSEGWDFTYKRFF.

The chain has TRBV15 and TRBJ2-7; D may be TRBD2 (7 bases). In germline, CDR1 is LNHNV, CDR2 YYDKDF (reference sequence). Trimming shortened V by 0 bases and J by 5 bases, and 17 bases separated the two germline ends. The CDR3 totals 16 residues. CDR3 protein: CATSREGGARRDEQYF. DNA of the CDR3: TGTGCCACCAGCAGAGAGGGGGGGGCACGGCGTGACGAGCAGTACTTC.

The rearrangement links TRBV6-2 or TRBV6-3 to TRBJ2-6, with 7 nucleotides matching TRBD1. The CDR3 is 15 amino acids. Trimming took 5 bases from V and 2 from J; bases not matched to a gene: 3. Germline lookup yields CDR1 MNHEY and CDR2 SVGEGT. In DNA, the CDR3 is TGTGCCAGCAGTATACAGGGGACTGGGGCCAACGTCCTGACTTTC. Protein product: CASSIQGTGANVLTF.

The genes are TRBV6-5 and TRBJ1-5; D may be TRBD1 (5 bases). Trimming stripped 2 bases from V and 6 bases from J, with 11 bases between. Germline V gene sequence: CDR1 MNHEY, CDR2 SVGAGI. CDR3 length equals 14 residues. For the CDR3, the DNA is TGTGCCAGCAGTTACGACGGGGGTCTTCAGCCCCAGCATTTT. Residues: CASSYDGGLQPQHF.

This sequence joins TRBV5-8 and TRBJ2-7; 10 nucleotides align to TRBD2. With 2 bases clipped from V and 0 bases from J, the junction kept 5 bases outside the gene matches. There are 16 residues in the CDR3. The germline CDR1 and CDR2 sequences are SGHTS and YDEGEE. This CDR3 reads CASSFGLADSSYEQYF. The CDR3 region has the DNA TGTGCCAGCAGCTTTGGACTAGCGGACAGCTCCTACGAGCAGTACTTC.

The J gene is TRBJ1-2, the V gene TRBV15, with 7 bases identical to TRBD1. Trimming removed 6 bases from V and 4 bases from J; junction bases left unmatched: 11. The CDR3 has 15 amino acids. Germline CDR1 LNHNV, CDR2 YYDKDF (reference sequence). Written as DNA, the CDR3 is TGTGCCACCAGTCGGGACAGCGTATTTGGCTATGGCTACACCTTC. It encodes CATSRDSVFGYGYTF.